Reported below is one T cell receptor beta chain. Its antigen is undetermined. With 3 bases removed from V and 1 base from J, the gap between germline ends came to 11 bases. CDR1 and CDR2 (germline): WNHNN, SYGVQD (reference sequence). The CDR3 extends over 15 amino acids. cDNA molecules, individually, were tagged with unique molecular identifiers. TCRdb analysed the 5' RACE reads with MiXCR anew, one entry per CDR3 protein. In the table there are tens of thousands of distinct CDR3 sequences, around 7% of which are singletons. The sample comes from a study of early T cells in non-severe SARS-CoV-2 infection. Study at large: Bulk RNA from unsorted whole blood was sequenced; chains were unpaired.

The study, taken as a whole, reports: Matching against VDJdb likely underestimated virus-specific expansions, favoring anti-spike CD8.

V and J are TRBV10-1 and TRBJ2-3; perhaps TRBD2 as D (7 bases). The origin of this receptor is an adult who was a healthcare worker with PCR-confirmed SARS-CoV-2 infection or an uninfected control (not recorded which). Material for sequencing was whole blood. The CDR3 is CASSDRGGRTDTQYF. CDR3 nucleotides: TGCGCCAGCAGTGACCGCGGGGGCCGCACAGATACGCAGTATTTT.